These T cell receptor beta chains were read from a single sample in a study of cytomegalovirus exposure and HLA in healthy donors. This table comes from immunoSEQ multiplex PCR, and its TCRdb copy is limited to in-frame clones, with some not included. This table holds about 120,000 clones, around 81% found once. The sequencing input was PBMCs. These TCRs come from a woman between 25 and 40 years old in good health and CMV-seronegative. The CDR3 runs from the conserved cysteine through the conserved F or W. The D gene is left open where the match is weak. Rows may omit the clone size; those that give it use once, few, many or a size class.

clone size	V gene	D gene	J gene	CDR3 protein	CDR3 DNA
few	TRBV10-1	-	TRBJ1-4	CASSESSGFRQKLFF	TGCGCCAGCAGTGAGTCGTCGGGGTTCAGGCAAAAACTGTTTTTT
few	TRBV13	TRBD1	TRBJ2-7	CASSGQGYEQYF	TGTGCCAGCAGCGGACAGGGCTACGAGCAGTACTTC
-	TRBV19	-	TRBJ2-2	CASSYRNTGELFF	TGTGCCAGTAGCTATCGGAACACCGGGGAGCTGTTTTTT
-	TRBV28	TRBD1	TRBJ2-7	CASSLVTGRRTYEQYF	TGTGCCAGCAGCCTCGTGACAGGGCGGAGGACCTACGAGCAGTACTTC
-	TRBV19	-	TRBJ2-2	CASSIVAITGELFF	TGTGCCAGTAGTATAGTTGCTATCACCGGGGAGCTGTTTTTT
-	TRBV5-6	TRBD2	TRBJ2-7	CASSPRERLRYEQYF	TGTGCCAGCAGCCCGCGGGAGAGGCTACGCTACGAGCAGTACTTC
-	TRBV19	-	TRBJ2-4	CASSIDSLAKNIQYF	TGTGCCAGTAGTATAGATTCCTTAGCCAAAAACATTCAGTACTTC
-	TRBV5-5	-	TRBJ1-1	CASSLGVNTEAFF	TGTGCCAGCAGCTTGGGCGTGAACACTGAAGCTTTCTTT
-	TRBV27	TRBD2	TRBJ2-1	CASSLFVVETSGSDNEQFF	TGTGCCAGCAGTTTGTTTGTAGTAGAGACTAGCGGGAGTGACAATGAGCAGTTCTTC
-	TRBV28	TRBD1	TRBJ2-1	CASVPGQNNEQFF	TGTGCCAGCGTACCGGGACAGAACAATGAGCAGTTCTTC
-	TRBV27	TRBD2	TRBJ2-1	CASSASGSLYNEQFF	TGTGCCAGCAGTGCAAGCGGGAGTCTCTACAATGAGCAGTTCTTC
-	TRBV10-3	TRBD1	TRBJ2-2	CAISDDRGHTGELFF	TGTGCCATCAGTGATGACAGGGGGCACACCGGGGAGCTGTTTTTT
-	TRBV2	TRBD1	TRBJ2-7	CASSERQGAYEQYF	TGTGCCAGCAGTGAAAGGCAGGGGGCCTACGAGCAGTACTTC
-	TRBV9	TRBD2	TRBJ2-7	CASSAHGGIEQYF	TGTGCCAGCAGCGCCCACGGGGGGATCGAGCAGTACTTC
-	TRBV6-1	TRBD1	TRBJ2-1	CASTLAQGITNEQFF	TGTGCCAGCACCCTGGCACAGGGGATTACTAATGAGCAGTTCTTC
once	TRBV6-4	-	TRBJ1-1	CASSDSAVNTEAFF	TGTGCCAGCAGTGACTCTGCGGTGAACACTGAAGCTTTCTTT
-	TRBV10-3	TRBD1	TRBJ2-7	CAISESLTGFYEQYF	TGTGCCATCAGTGAGTCGTTGACAGGGTTCTACGAGCAGTACTTC
-	TRBV5-4	TRBD1	TRBJ2-5	CASSKDRVSKETQYF	TGTGCCAGCAGCAAAGACAGGGTATCGAAGGAGACCCAGTACTTC
-	TRBV11-3	TRBD2	TRBJ2-3	CASSATLGTSGADTQYF	TGTGCCAGCAGCGCAACCCTCGGGACTAGCGGAGCAGATACGCAGTATTTT
-	TRBV5-1	TRBD2	TRBJ2-7	CASSLDEASGSIAYEQYF	TGCGCCAGCAGCTTGGATGAAGCTAGCGGGAGTATAGCCTACGAGCAGTACTTC
-	TRBV5-6	-	TRBJ1-1	CASSLVGEGSYTEAFF	TGTGCCAGCAGCTTAGTTGGGGAGGGTTCGTACACTGAAGCTTTCTTT
-	TRBV28	-	TRBJ2-3	CASSIGKGGGTDTQYF	TGTGCCAGCAGCATCGGGAAGGGGGGAGGGACAGATACGCAGTATTTT
-	TRBV10-3	TRBD1	TRBJ1-5	CAIRAGGERNQPQHF	TGTGCCATCAGGGCAGGGGGCGAGAGGAATCAGCCCCAGCATTTT
-	TRBV19	-	TRBJ2-6	CASSRAPREWGANVLTF	TGTGCCAGTAGTAGGGCCCCGAGGGAGTGGGGGGCCAACGTCCTGACTTTC
-	TRBV5-1	TRBD2	TRBJ2-1	CASSFRVSSGTLWQFF	TGCGCCAGCAGCTTTAGGGTGTCTAGCGGGACCTTATGGCAGTTCTTC
-	TRBV30	-	TRBJ2-2	CAWSRIVRVVTGELFF	TGTGCCTGGAGTAGGATTGTCCGGGTCGTGACCGGGGAGCTGTTTTTT
-	TRBV19	-	TRBJ2-5	CASSIDPALPGTQYF	TGTGCCAGTAGTATAGATCCCGCCCTTCCAGGGACCCAGTACTTC